A selection of T cell receptor beta chains follows, all from one sample in a study of shared clonotypes between healthy human individuals. Profiled with immunoSEQ multiplex PCR; TCRdb holds only in-frame clones, not every one. This sample carries about half a million clones, more than 75% of them seen once, and the ten largest clones take more than 10%. Sequencing was performed on PBMCs. Every receptor here comes from a middle-aged woman in good health. Some clones in this sample may be carry-over from other donors' samples. CDR3s include the opening cysteine and the closing phenylalanine or tryptophan. The D gene is left open where the match is weak. A clone size is listed for some rows: how often the clone was seen (once, few, many), or a class if it is expanded.

cdr3_aa	cdr3_nt	clone_size	j_call	v_call	d_call	cdr3_length
CASSPAGDGYTF	TGTGCCAGCTCACCCGCGGGGGATGGCTACACCTTC	NA	TRBJ1-2	TRBV18	NA	12
CASSLSQGGHGYTF	TGTGCCAGCAGCTTAAGTCAGGGGGGACATGGCTACACCTTC	NA	TRBJ1-2	TRBV27	TRBD1	14
CASSETGANTEAFF	TGTGCCAGCAGCGAGACAGGGGCGAACACTGAAGCTTTCTTT	NA	TRBJ1-1	TRBV9	TRBD1	14
CASSYMGRGKSGANVLTF	TGTGCCAGCAGTTATATGGGACGGGGCAAATCTGGGGCCAACGTCCTGACTTTC	NA	TRBJ2-6	TRBV27	NA	18
CASGPSGYNEQFF	TGTGCCAGTGGCCCTAGTGGATACAATGAGCAGTTCTTC	NA	TRBJ2-1	TRBV19	NA	13
CASSKQGRDQPQHF	TGTGCCAGCAGTAAACAGGGGCGCGATCAGCCCCAGCATTTT	NA	TRBJ1-5	TRBV6-5	TRBD1	14
CASSLRTGQTIGISSTDTQYF	TGTGCCAGCAGCTTAAGGACCGGACAGACCATAGGAATTTCTAGCACAGATACGCAGTATTTT	once	TRBJ2-3	TRBV7-3	NA	21
CAWTRNSYNEQFF	TGTGCCTGGACTAGGAACTCCTACAATGAGCAGTTCTTC	NA	TRBJ2-1	TRBV30	NA	13
CASSLNPGRDTGELFF	TGTGCCAGCAGCTTAAACCCAGGCAGGGACACCGGGGAGCTGTTTTTT	NA	TRBJ2-2	TRBV7-2	NA	16
CASSQAGPYNEQFF	TGTGCCAGCAGCCAAGCAGGGCCGTACAATGAGCAGTTCTTC	NA	TRBJ2-1	TRBV7-3	NA	14
CASSQDGSNNEQFF	TGTGCCAGTAGTCAAGACGGATCTAACAATGAGCAGTTCTTC	NA	TRBJ2-1	TRBV19	NA	14
CSMTDSNQPQHF	TGCAGTATGACAGATAGCAATCAGCCCCAGCATTTT	NA	TRBJ1-5	TRBV29-1	NA	12
CASSLEGEGTGELFF	TGCGCCAGCAGCCTGGAGGGTGAGGGCACCGGGGAGCTGTTTTTT	NA	TRBJ2-2	TRBV5-1	NA	15
CASSPTGGSSGNTIYF	TGTGCCAGCAGCCCTACAGGGGGGAGCTCTGGAAACACCATATATTTT	few	TRBJ1-3	TRBV7-6	TRBD1	16
CAWNIPHGTGVTDTQYF	TGTGCCTGGAATATCCCCCACGGGACAGGGGTTACAGATACGCAGTATTTT	NA	TRBJ2-3	TRBV30	TRBD1	17
CASSERSSRRGTQYF	TGTGCCAGCAGTGAGCGGTCATCAAGACGGGGGACCCAGTACTTC	NA	TRBJ2-5	TRBV2	NA	15
CASSSTVNTEAFF	TGTGCCAGCAGCTCGACGGTGAACACTGAAGCTTTCTTT	few	TRBJ1-1	TRBV11-3	NA	13
CASSPQAGQETQYF	TGTGCCAGCTCACCACAGGCAGGTCAAGAGACCCAGTACTTC	NA	TRBJ2-5	TRBV18	NA	14
CASRFSGPEQFF	TGCGCCAGCAGATTTAGCGGGCCTGAGCAGTTCTTC	few	TRBJ2-1	TRBV5-1	TRBD2	12
CATGESNQPQHF	TGTGCCACAGGGGAAAGCAATCAGCCCCAGCATTTT	NA	TRBJ1-5	TRBV28	NA	12
CAISEPGLSNYEQYF	TGTGCCATCAGTGAGCCCGGTCTTAGTAATTACGAGCAGTACTTC	NA	TRBJ2-7	TRBV10-3	NA	15
CATSRDPGQQEAQYF	TGTGCCACCAGCAGAGATCCCGGGCAACAAGAGGCCCAGTACTTC	NA	TRBJ2-5	TRBV15	NA	15
CASSQDREGPEAFF	TGTGCCAGCAGCCAGGACAGGGAGGGCCCTGAAGCTTTCTTT	NA	TRBJ1-1	TRBV7-2	TRBD1	14
CASREEQAGTYEQYF	TGTGCCAGCAGGGAGGAACAGGCGGGAACTTACGAGCAGTACTTC	NA	TRBJ2-7	TRBV6-5	NA	15
CASSLSRGPSDTQYF	TGTGCCAGCAGTTTATCGCGGGGGCCGTCAGATACGCAGTATTTT	NA	TRBJ2-3	TRBV27	NA	15
CASSIGATYGYTF	TGTGCCAGTAGTATAGGGGCGACCTATGGCTACACCTTC	NA	TRBJ1-2	TRBV19	NA	13
CATSRDTGFWETQYF	TGTGCCACCAGCAGAGACACGGGATTCTGGGAGACCCAGTACTTC	NA	TRBJ2-5	TRBV15	NA	15
CASSVATGDSSVDEQYF	TGTGCCAGCAGCGTAGCTACGGGGGACAGCTCGGTGGACGAGCAGTACTTC	NA	TRBJ2-7	TRBV9	NA	17
CASSLVGVYEQYF	TGTGCCAGCAGCTTGGTCGGGGTCTACGAGCAGTACTTC	NA	TRBJ2-7	TRBV5-6	NA	13
CASSDGHSETQYF	TGTGCCAGCAGTGACGGACACTCGGAGACCCAGTACTTC	many	TRBJ2-5	TRBV6-1	NA	13